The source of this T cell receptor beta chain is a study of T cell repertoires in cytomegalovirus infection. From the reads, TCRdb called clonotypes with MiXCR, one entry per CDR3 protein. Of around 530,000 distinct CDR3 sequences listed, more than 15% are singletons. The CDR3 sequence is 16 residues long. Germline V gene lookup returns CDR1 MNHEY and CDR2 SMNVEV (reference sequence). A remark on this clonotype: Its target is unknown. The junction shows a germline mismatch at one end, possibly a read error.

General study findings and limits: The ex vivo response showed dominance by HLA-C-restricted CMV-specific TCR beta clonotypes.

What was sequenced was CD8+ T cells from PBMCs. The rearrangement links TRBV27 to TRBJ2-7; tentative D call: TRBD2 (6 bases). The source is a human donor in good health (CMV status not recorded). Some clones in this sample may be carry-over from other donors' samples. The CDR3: CASSLAVREIPYDQYF. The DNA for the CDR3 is TGTGCCAGCAGTTTAGCTGTCCGGGAGATCCCCTACGATCAGTACTTC.